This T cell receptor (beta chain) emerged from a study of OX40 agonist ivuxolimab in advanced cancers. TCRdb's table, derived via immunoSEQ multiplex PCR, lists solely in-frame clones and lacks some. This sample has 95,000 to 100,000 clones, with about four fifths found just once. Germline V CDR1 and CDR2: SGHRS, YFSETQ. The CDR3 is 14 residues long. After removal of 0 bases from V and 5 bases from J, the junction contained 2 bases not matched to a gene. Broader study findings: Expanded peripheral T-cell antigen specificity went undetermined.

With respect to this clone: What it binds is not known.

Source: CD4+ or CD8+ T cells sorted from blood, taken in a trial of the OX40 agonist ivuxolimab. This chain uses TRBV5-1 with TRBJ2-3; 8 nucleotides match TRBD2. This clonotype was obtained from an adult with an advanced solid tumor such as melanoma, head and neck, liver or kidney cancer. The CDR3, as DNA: TGCGCCAGCAGCTTGGAGACTAGCGTAGATACGCAGTATTTT. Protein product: CASSLETSVDTQYF.